This T cell receptor (beta chain) appears in the sequencing data of a study of cytomegalovirus exposure and HLA in healthy donors. Trimming removed 7 bases from V and 5 bases from J; junction bases left unmatched: 7. CDR3 length equals 13 residues. Germline CDR1 LNHDA, CDR2 SQIVND (reference sequence). 60 Vbeta and 13 Jbeta primers were used in PCR. Assay: immunoSEQ multiplex PCR; the TCRdb copy retains only in-frame clones and omits some. The sample carries 100,000 to 150,000 clones, 60% to 85% recorded once. Details on this clone: Its cognate antigen is unknown.

The study, taken as a whole, reports: DRB1 had the most TCR associations and HLA-C the fewest, a later analysis found, with rates varying by HLA locus. Later work found most CMV-associated TCR beta chains apparently HLA-restricted. According to the study, 150 to 200 TCR beta chains were cytomegalovirus-associated.

The chain joins TRBV19 to TRBJ2-7, with 8 nucleotides matching TRBD1. The sample comprised PBMCs. The receptor was derived from a female donor in good health and CMV-seronegative. CDR3 protein: CASMDRAWNEQYF. The CDR3 DNA is TGTGCCAGTATGGACAGGGCATGGAACGAGCAGTACTTC.